A single sample gave rise to the 25 T cell receptor beta chains below, sequenced in a study of blood T cells in healthy people across ages. Together with a sample-barcoded 5' primer, a J-beta primer mix was included in a second PCR lasting about 6 to 11 cycles. TCRdb used MiXCR to reprocess the 5' RACE reads, holding one entry per CDR3 protein. The sample lists about 800,000 distinct CDR3 sequences, around 25% occurring once. The same data also went into a second study, on T cells of mothers and their children.

The sample consisted of blood. The receptors here all came from a boy aged 5-17 years in good health.

Only a few counts were recorded for this clonotype. The chain is built from TRBV18 and TRBJ2-4, with D perhaps matching TRBD2 (5 bases). The germline gives CDR1 KGHSH, CDR2 LQKENI. The CDR3 runs 17 residues. The ends were cut back, 0 bases at V and 4 bases at J, with 16 bases in the middle. CDR3 in amino acids: CASSPPVKRAAKNIQYF. CDR3 DNA: TGTGCCAGCTCACCACCGGTGAAGAGGGCGGCAAAAAACATTCAGTACTTC.

This clonotype was counted ten times or more. This chain connects TRBV7-6 to TRBJ2-1, with TRBD1 matching 9 bases. CDR3 length: 14 amino acids. The germline V gene encodes CDR1 SGHVS and CDR2 FNYEAQ. V shed 4 bases, J shed 7 bases, and the junction held 5 bases outside the gene matches. CDR3 DNA: TGTGCCAGCAGCTCCGGACAGGGGAGGAATGAGCAGTTCTTC. It is translated as CASSSGQGRNEQFF.

This clonotype was picked up a small number of times. J is TRBJ1-1 and V is TRBV19, with 7 bases lining up with TRBD1. The germline gives CDR1 LNHDA, CDR2 SQIVND (reference sequence). Unmatched junction bases numbered 8, after V lost 7 bases and J lost 3 bases. The CDR3 totals 14 residues. This chain's CDR3 is CASKMTGLYTEAFF. The DNA of the CDR3 is TGTGCCAGTAAAATGACAGGGTTGTACACTGAAGCTTTCTTT.

This clonotype was seen just once. The V gene is TRBV13, the J gene TRBJ2-5; 10 bases agree with TRBD2. The end of the DNA is better explained by TRBJ2-7, so the J call may be wrong. CDR1 and CDR2 from the germline V gene are PRHDT and FYEKMQ (reference sequence). The CDR3 consists of 16 residues. CDR3 residues: CASSLRLAGGSYEQYF. The DNA of the CDR3 is TGTGCCAGCAGCTTAAGGTTAGCGGGGGGCTCCTACGAGCAGTACTTC.

The V call is TRBV5-1, the J call TRBJ2-4; perhaps TRBD2 as D (5 bases). With 4 bases removed from V and 7 bases from J, the gap between germline ends came to 15 bases. This CDR3 has 14 residues. Germline lookup yields CDR1 SGHRS and CDR2 YFSETQ. The CDR3 spells CASSLVGADNIQYF. The CDR3 region has the DNA TGCGCCAGCAGCCTGGTGGGAGCGGACAACATTCAGTACTTC.

This chain connects TRBV20-1 to TRBJ2-3, with D uncertain. CDR1 DFQATT and CDR2 SNEGSKA come from the germline V gene (reference sequence). The germline V and J ends were trimmed by 6 bases and 2 bases, with 15 bases remaining between them. This CDR3 is 14 amino acids long. The DNA of the CDR3 is TGCAGTGCCCCTAAGGCAGGAGCCACAGATACGCAGTATTTT. Translated: CSAPKAGATDTQYF.

In its sample, this clonotype was seen many times. The J gene is TRBJ2-7, the V gene TRBV20-1; 7 bases line up with TRBD2. Trimming removed 4 bases from V and 0 bases from J; junction bases left unmatched: 9. Germline values: CDR1 DFQATT, CDR2 SNEGSKA (reference sequence). This CDR3 region has 15 residues. CDR3: CSAMNSGSYSYEQYF. DNA of the CDR3: TGCAGTGCTATGAATAGCGGGTCCTACTCCTACGAGCAGTACTTC.

The chain uses TRBV2 and TRBJ2-1; TRBD2 is a possible D gene (6 bases). The CDR3 totals 16 residues. Deletions cut 3 bases from V and 4 bases from J, with 16 bases between. Germline V gives CDR1 SNHLY, CDR2 FYNNEI. The CDR3 DNA follows: TGTGCCAGCAGTGATCTCCTACCGGGAGTGTACAATGAGCAGTTCTTC. This encodes CASSDLLPGVYNEQFF.

This clonotype has more than one count but fewer than ten. The V call is TRBV7-9, the J call TRBJ1-6; perhaps TRBD1 as D (6 bases). Between the trimmed V and J ends, which lost 2 bases and 10 bases, there was a span of 12 bases. Germline V gene data show CDR1 as SEHNR and CDR2 as FQNEAQ (reference sequence). This CDR3 region has 14 residues. CDR3 sequence reads: CASSLLQGVSPLHF. In DNA form, the CDR3 reads TGTGCCAGCAGCTTATTACAGGGAGTGTCACCCCTCCACTTT.

The genes are TRBV6-2 or TRBV6-3 and TRBJ2-5, with D hard to call. CDR3 length: 14 amino acids. Looked up from germline, CDR1 is MNHEY and CDR2 is SVGEGT. V shed 5 bases and J shed 1 base, with 11 bases lying between them. CDR3 in amino acids: CASSSLPIQETQYF. CDR3 nucleotides: TGTGCCAGCAGTAGCCTTCCGATCCAAGAGACCCAGTACTTC.

This clonotype appeared a few times. J is TRBJ2-1 and V is TRBV6-5; TRBD2 matches 10 bases. Germline trimming cut 0 bases from V and 6 bases from J; bases unmatched to any gene: 5. Germline V gene data show CDR1 as MNHEY and CDR2 as SVGAGI. The CDR3 has 16 residues. The CDR3 here is CASSYSKSGGANEQFF. As DNA, the CDR3 is TGTGCCAGCAGTTACTCGAAAAGCGGGGGGGCCAATGAGCAGTTCTTC.

The V gene is TRBV25-1, the J gene TRBJ2-1; D may match TRBD1 or TRBD2 (5 bases each). The CDR3 totals 15 residues. The V end lost 3 bases, the J end lost 9 bases, and 18 bases lay between the germline ends. In germline, CDR1 is MGHDK, CDR2 SYGVNS. The CDR3 nucleotides read TGTGCCAGCAGTGATTTGTTTATAGGGACCAGTGAGCAGTTCTTC. This encodes CASSDLFIGTSEQFF.

On this clonotype itself: At one of its ends the junction is not consistent with the germline gene, which may arise from a read error. V gene TRBV5-1 combines with J gene TRBJ2-3, with 8 bases fitting TRBD1. The CDR3 spans 15 residues. Germline V gene sequence: CDR1 SGHRS, CDR2 YFSETQ. CDR3 protein: CASSLADRATGTQYF. DNA for the CDR3: TGCGCCAGCAGCTTGGCGGACAGGGCCACAGGTACGCAGTATTTT.

The chain links TRBV28 to TRBJ1-2; D call uncertain. CDR3 length: 13 amino acids. Germline V gives CDR1 MDHEN, CDR2 SYDVKM. Trimming removed 2 bases from V and 5 bases from J, with 9 bases in between. The CDR3 protein is CASSLREEYGYTF. In DNA form, the CDR3 reads TGTGCCAGCAGTTTACGGGAGGAATATGGCTACACCTTC.

This chain connects TRBV29-1 to TRBJ1-4, with a possible D match to TRBD1 (5 bases). V shed 4 bases and J shed 8 bases, with 11 bases lying between them. Germline V gives CDR1 SQVTM, CDR2 ANQGSEA. The CDR3 sequence is 12 residues long. The CDR3 region is CSVGDAGEKLFF. The CDR3 nucleotides read TGCAGCGTTGGGGACGCGGGAGAAAAACTGTTTTTT.

The V and J genes are TRBV29-1 and TRBJ2-5, with unresolved D. Per germline, CDR1 SQVTM and CDR2 ANQGSEA. This CDR3 is built from 11 residues. V was shortened by 4 bases and J by 5 bases, with 8 bases between the two germline ends. The CDR3 protein is CSVVTFETQYF. CDR3 nucleotides: TGCAGCGTTGTGACCTTCGAGACCCAGTACTTC.

This clonotype was detected ten times or more. The rearrangement uses TRBV4-3 and TRBJ2-3, with D possibly matching TRBD2 (6 bases). Germline CDR1 LGHNA, CDR2 YSLEER. CDR3 length: 16 residues. Trimming removed 0 bases from V and 2 bases from J, with 12 bases in between. This chain's CDR3 is CASSQDLARPTDTQYF. The CDR3 DNA sequence: TGCGCCAGCAGCCAAGATCTAGCGAGACCCACAGATACGCAGTATTTT.

This clonotype was detected a few times. The rearrangement uses TRBV5-1 and TRBJ1-6; TRBD1 matches 7 bases. The germline CDR1 and CDR2 sequences are SGHRS and YFSETQ. V gave up 2 bases and J gave up 5 bases; unmatched junction bases: 4. This CDR3 comprises 15 residues. The CDR3 loop is CASSFITGDNSPLHF. In DNA form, the CDR3 reads TGCGCCAGCAGCTTCATTACAGGGGATAATTCACCCCTCCACTTT. The full variable domain, rest sourced from reference TRBV5-1 and TRBJ1-6, is KAGVTQTPRYLIKTRGQQVTLSCSPISGHRSVSWYQQTPGQGLQFLFEYFSETQRNKGNFPGRFSGRQFSNSRSEMNVSTLELGDSALYLCASSFITGDNSPLHFGNGTRLTVT.

This clonotype was counted ten times or more. The V and J genes are TRBV6-1 and TRBJ1-4, with unresolved D. The germline gives CDR1 MNHNS, CDR2 SASEGT. CDR3 length: 17 residues. V was shortened by 0 bases and J by 0 bases, with 11 bases between the two germline ends. The CDR3 reads CASSEAPPEATNEKLFF. As DNA, the CDR3 is TGTGCCAGCAGTGAAGCGCCACCAGAAGCAACTAATGAAAAACTGTTTTTT.

A few counts support this clonotype. The chain uses TRBV7-6 and TRBJ2-1; 9 nucleotides match TRBD2. Germline CDR1 reads SGHVS; CDR2 reads FNYEAQ. The length of the CDR3 is 16 residues. Losses at the gene ends were 0 bases for V and 6 bases for J; bases not matched to a gene: 6. The CDR3 sequence is CASSLAGASGANEQFF. CDR3 DNA: TGTGCCAGCAGCTTAGCGGGGGCTAGCGGGGCCAATGAGCAGTTCTTC.

The V gene is TRBV5-1, the J gene TRBJ2-1; tentatively, D is TRBD1 (5 bases). Germline-derived CDR1 and CDR2 are SGHRS and YFSETQ. V was pared by 1 base and J by 9 bases, with 11 bases between. The CDR3 contains 13 residues. The CDR3 DNA is TGCGCCAGCAGCTTGAGCAGGGCGGCTGAGCAGTTCTTC. Translated, it gives CASSLSRAAEQFF.

The chain employs TRBV7-9 and TRBJ2-7; TRBD2 aligns across 12 bases. The CDR3 has 15 amino acids. The ends lost 5 bases at V and 2 bases at J; junction bases unmatched: 4. The germline V gene encodes CDR1 SEHNR and CDR2 FQNEAQ (reference sequence). CDR3 amino acids: CASSATSGGTYEQYF. The CDR3 DNA reads as TGTGCCAGCAGCGCGACTAGCGGGGGAACCTACGAGCAGTACTTC.

This clonotype was counted a few times. The chain is built from TRBV7-9 and TRBJ2-5, with 11 bases lining up with TRBD1. Germline V gene data show CDR1 as SEHNR and CDR2 as FQNEAQ (reference sequence). This CDR3 is 17 amino acids long. Unmatched junction bases numbered 17, after V lost 10 bases and J lost 4 bases. The DNA for the CDR3 is TGTGCCACGTCCCACCATTTGGACAGGGGGCCGGGAGAGACCCAGTACTTC. This encodes CATSHHLDRGPGETQYF.

The rearrangement links TRBV7-2 to TRBJ1-2; D ambiguous. This CDR3 region has 13 residues. The V gene's germline CDR1 is SGHTA and CDR2 FQGNSA. V was pared by 4 bases and J by 8 bases, with 14 bases between. The DNA for the CDR3 is TGTGCCAGCAGCTCATACACAGCTATGGGCTACACCTTC. Residues: CASSSYTAMGYTF.

This clonotype has just a few counts. This rearrangement joins TRBV2 to TRBJ2-1; D call uncertain. V dropped 2 bases and J dropped 7 bases, with 12 bases sitting between them. The CDR3 has 14 amino acids. CDR1 and CDR2 (germline): SNHLY, FYNNEI. Here the CDR3 reads CASSESISKNEQFF. CDR3 coding DNA: TGTGCCAGCAGTGAATCAATTTCAAAGAATGAGCAGTTCTTC.